What follows are 13 T cell receptor beta chains derived from one specimen sequenced in a study of cytomegalovirus exposure and HLA in healthy donors. PCR was performed using 60 Vbeta and 13 Jbeta primers. Assay used: immunoSEQ multiplex PCR; TCRdb lists only in-frame clones, some missing. There are approximately 89,000 clones in the sample; about 80% occur only once, and 10% lies in the top ten. Sequencing was carried out using PBMCs. The receptors derive from a human donor in good health.

This chain connects TRBV5-5 to TRBJ1-5; 7 nucleotides line up with TRBD1. The CDR3 is 16 residues long. The J segment lost 4 bases and the V segment lost 2 bases, leaving 9 bases of the junction unmatched. Germline CDR1 SGHKS, CDR2 YYEKEE (reference sequence). The CDR3 DNA sequence: TGTGCCAGCAGCTTCGCCGGAGGGGGCGGGAATCAGCCCCAGCATTTT. This sequence encodes CASSFAGGGGNQPQHF.

The rearrangement links TRBV7-3 to TRBJ1-3, with a tentative D call TRBD1 (6 bases). CDR3 length: 14 residues. CDR1 is SGHTA and CDR2 is FQGTGA in the germline V gene. Trimming pared 5 bases from V and 4 bases from J, leaving 12 bases between. The DNA for the CDR3 is TGTGCCAGCAGCCCAGGGGTGGGAGGAAACACCATATATTTT. Its protein product is CASSPGVGGNTIYF.

Turning to this clone: The sample has other DNA sequences that encode this CDR3 too. The chain carries TRBV15 and TRBJ1-3, with D hard to call. Trimming removed 0 bases from V and 2 bases from J, with 8 bases in between. CDR3 length equals 15 residues. Germline-derived CDR1 and CDR2 are LNHNV and YYDKDF (reference sequence). In nucleotides, the CDR3 is TGTGCCACCAGCAGAGATGGAGGGACTGGAAACACCATATATTTT. Translated: CATSRDGGTGNTIYF. Drawing the rest from reference TRBV15 and TRBJ1-3, the complete variable domain is DAMVIQNPRYQVTQFGKPVTLSCSQTLNHNVMYWYQQKSSQAPKLLFHYYDKDFNNEADTPDNFQSRRPNTSFCFLDIRSPGLGDTAMYLCATSRDGGTGNTIYFGEGSWLTVV.

The chain recombines TRBV7-3 with TRBJ2-1, with D maybe TRBD2 (6 bases). This CDR3 is built from 12 residues. Trimming shortened V by 7 bases and J by 9 bases, and 13 bases separated the two germline ends. CDR1 is SGHTA and CDR2 is FQGTGA in the germline V gene. The CDR3 loop reads CASKMPGGEQFF. The DNA of the CDR3 is TGTGCCAGCAAGATGCCCGGGGGTGAGCAGTTCTTC.

CDR3: CASSRAGGSTDTQYF. CDR3 DNA: TGTGCCAGCAGCCGAGCGGGAGGGAGCACAGATACGCAGTATTTT. The genes are TRBV7-3 and TRBJ2-3; 10 bases match TRBD2. This CDR3 has 15 amino acids. The V segment lost 5 bases and the J segment 0 bases; nucleotides outside the gene matches: 2. The germline gives CDR1 SGHTA, CDR2 FQGTGA.

In its sample, this clone was seen once. The genes are TRBV7-9 and TRBJ2-1; 8 nucleotides line up with TRBD1. Trimming cost V 5 bases and J 12 bases; bases outside gene matches: 9. The CDR3 sequence is 13 residues long. CDR1 is SEHNR, CDR2 FQNEAQ, per germline (reference sequence). This CDR3 is CASSIGQGAVQFF. CDR3 DNA sequence: TGTGCCAGCAGCATTGGACAGGGAGCGGTGCAGTTCTTC.

This clone was seen once. This CDR3 reads CASSQETGTEQYF. Here the CDR3 DNA reads TGCGCCAGCAGCCAAGAGACAGGGACCGAGCAGTACTTC. This chain connects TRBV4-3 to TRBJ2-5; 7 bases are a match to TRBD1. The better agreement between TRBJ2-7 and the DNA end casts doubt on the J call. Germline V gene lookup returns CDR1 LGHNA and CDR2 YSLEER. This CDR3 spans 13 amino acids.

The V gene is TRBV4-1, the J gene TRBJ2-2; 7 bases are shared with TRBD1. The J segment lost 1 base and the V segment lost 3 bases, leaving 5 bases of the junction unmatched. The CDR3 loop spans 16 amino acids. Germline values: CDR1 MGHRA, CDR2 YSYEKL. The CDR3 region has the DNA TGCGCCAGCAGCCAGCTAACAGGGGTGAACACCGGGGAGCTGTTTTTT. It translates to CASSQLTGVNTGELFF.

This clone was observed a few times. CDR3 residues: CASSPPGGAIPEAFF. The CDR3, as DNA: TGTGCCAGCAGCCCCCCCGGGGGGGCTATTCCTGAAGCTTTCTTT. This sequence joins TRBV6-5 and TRBJ1-1, with D tentatively TRBD1 (6 bases). Trimming took 6 bases from V and 6 from J, leaving 20 bases between them. Germline lookup yields CDR1 MNHEY and CDR2 SVGAGI. The CDR3 is 15 amino acids.

The CDR3 here is CASLQGDGYTF. The CDR3 coding sequence is TGTGCCAGCTTACAGGGCGATGGCTACACCTTC. The rearrangement links TRBV28 to TRBJ1-2; tentatively, D is TRBD1 (6 bases). Germline V gene lookup returns CDR1 MDHEN and CDR2 SYDVKM. CDR3 length equals 11 residues. V lost 8 bases, J lost 6 bases, and 10 bases lay in between.

The chain uses TRBV7-2 and TRBJ2-4; 8 bases line up with TRBD2. This CDR3 is 15 amino acids long. Germline CDR1 and CDR2: SGHTA and FQGNSA. V shed 2 bases and J 5 bases; nucleotides not matched to a gene: 5. The CDR3 DNA follows: TGTGCCAGCAGCTTAACGGGGGGGCCTGAAAACATTCAGTACTTC. It encodes CASSLTGGPENIQYF.

This chain connects TRBV27 to TRBJ2-7; a possible D gene is TRBD2 (6 bases). Germline loops: CDR1 MNHEY, CDR2 SMNVEV (reference sequence). Deletions cut 6 bases from V and 0 bases from J, with 15 bases between. This CDR3 has 15 residues. This CDR3 is CASSSFGGYSYEQYF. As DNA, the CDR3 is TGTGCCAGCAGCTCCTTCGGGGGATACTCCTACGAGCAGTACTTC.

This clone was counted only a few times. This sequence joins TRBV19 and TRBJ2-7; TRBD1 matches at 7 bases. Looked up from germline, CDR1 is LNHDA and CDR2 is SQIVND (reference sequence). Germline trimming cut 1 base from V and 3 bases from J; bases unmatched to any gene: 9. The CDR3 runs to 16 residues. CDR3 in amino acids: CASSIVLSGTDYEQYF. The CDR3 DNA reads as TGTGCCAGTAGTATAGTTCTTTCGGGGACAGACTACGAGCAGTACTTC.